The clone carrying this T cell receptor (beta chain) was recorded a few times. As yet, its antigen is unknown. The table came from immunoSEQ multiplex PCR; TCRdb's copy has only in-frame clones and leaves some out. The sample yields about 61,000 clones, approximately 86% seen once. This sample is drawn from a study of OX40 agonist ivuxolimab in advanced cancers. About the study: Patient treatment consisted of intravenous ivuxolimab administration every 2 weeks at 0.01 to 10 mg/kg. Patients treated during dose escalation were battling hepatocellular carcinoma, melanoma, renal cell or head and neck cancer. The study, taken as a whole, reports: Among expanded peripheral T cells, antigen specificity went undetermined. More expanded clones were seen, on average, in CD8+ T cells than in CD4+.

The TCR sequence derives from an adult with an advanced solid tumor such as melanoma, head and neck, liver or kidney cancer. The sequencing here drew on CD4+ or CD8+ T cells sorted from blood, taken in a trial of the OX40 agonist ivuxolimab.

The CDR3 is CASSINGKPYSNQPQHF. The CDR3 DNA is TGTGCCAGTAGTATCAATGGCAAGCCCTATAGCAATCAGCCCCAGCATTTT. The gene calls are TRBV19 and TRBJ1-5; D remains unclear. CDR1 is LNHDA and CDR2 is SQIVND in the germline V gene (reference sequence). The CDR3 is 17 residues long. Trimming removed 3 bases from V and 0 bases from J, with 15 bases in between. Drawing the rest from reference TRBV19 and TRBJ1-5, the complete variable domain is DGGITQSPKYLFRKEGQNVTLSCEQNLNHDAMYWYRQDPGQGLRLIYYSQIVNDFQKGDIAEGYSVSREKKESFPLTVTSAQKNPTAFYLCASSINGKPYSNQPQHFGDGTRLSIL.